These T cell receptor beta chains were read from a single sample in a study of blood T cells in healthy people across ages. One entry per CDR3 protein results from TCRdb running MiXCR on the 5' RACE reads. The profile covers 1.5 million to 2 million distinct CDR3 sequences, with about 31% appearing a single time and 11% taken by the ten largest. The sequenced sample was blood. The receptors were gathered from a woman younger than 45 in good health. The CDR3 runs from the conserved cysteine through the conserved F or W. A D gene is named only where the DNA matches it firmly. Expanded clones are given a class, and other clones once, few, many or no size at all.

D	V	size	J	DNA	CDR3
-	TRBV30	-	TRBJ2-3	TGTGCCTGGAGTGAATCAGATACGCAGTATTTT	CAWSESDTQYF
-	TRBV27	-	TRBJ1-2	TGTGCCACCTTAGACAGGAACTATGGCTACACCTTC	CATLDRNYGYTF
-	TRBV9	few	TRBJ1-6	TGTGCCAGCAGCCTTATGTCCGGGATCATACCAGGTTCACCCCTCCACTTT	CASSLMSGIIPGSPLHF
TRBD1	TRBV6-1	-	TRBJ2-7	TGTGCCAGCAGTCTACAGGGGGGATTAGGCGAGCAGTACTTC	CASSLQGGLGEQYF
TRBD1	TRBV5-1	few	TRBJ1-1	TGCGCCAGCAGCAGGTGGAGGGGACAGAATTTGAACACTGAAGCTTTCTTT	CASSRWRGQNLNTEAFF
TRBD2	TRBV28	few	TRBJ2-1	TGTGCCAGCACCGGCGGGAGGGCCTCGGTTAATGAGCAGTTCTTC	CASTGGRASVNEQFF
TRBD2	TRBV5-1	-	TRBJ2-1	TGCGCCAGCAGCTTGGTAGTTAGCGGGGAAGACAATGAGCAGTTCTTC	CASSLVVSGEDNEQFF
-	TRBV29-1	-	TRBJ2-1	TGCAGCGTTGCCGATGGGCCCTACGATGAGCAGTTCTTC	CSVADGPYDEQFF
-	TRBV5-1	-	TRBJ1-2	TGCGCCAGCAGCTTGGAACAGGGATCAAACGGCTACACCTTC	CASSLEQGSNGYTF
-	TRBV3-1	-	TRBJ2-1	TGTGCCAGCAGCCAGTCAACGAGGGAGCAGTTCTTC	CASSQSTREQFF
TRBD1	TRBV4-1	few	TRBJ2-5	TGCGCCAGCAGCCAAGTGGGACAGGGGGCCCAGGAGACCCAGTACTTC	CASSQVGQGAQETQYF
TRBD2	TRBV6-1	-	TRBJ2-4	TGTGCCAGCATCTGGCTTAGCGGGGCCAAAAACATTCAGTACTTC	CASIWLSGAKNIQYF
-	TRBV6-1	once	TRBJ2-4	TGTGCCAGCAGTGAAAGTTCGGGGTGGAACATTCAGTACTTC	CASSESSGWNIQYF
TRBD2	TRBV3-1	few	TRBJ2-5	TGTGCCAGCAGCCAACGCGCACCGCGGACTAGCGGACCTTTTCAAGAGACCCAGTACTTC	CASSQRAPRTSGPFQETQYF
TRBD2	TRBV28	-	TRBJ2-1	TGTGCCAGCAGTTCCGGGGTAGCGGGGCGGGGTGAGCAGTTCTTC	CASSSGVAGRGEQFF
TRBD1	TRBV5-6	many	TRBJ2-1	TGTGCCAGCAGCTTTACAGGGGCCAATGAGCAGTTCTTC	CASSFTGANEQFF
TRBD2	TRBV6-2/TRBV6-3	few	TRBJ2-3	TGTGCCAGCAGATCCACTAGCGGGACGGGCACAGATACGCAGTATTTT	CASRSTSGTGTDTQYF
TRBD1	TRBV3-1	-	TRBJ1-2	TGTGCCAGCAGCCTGGACAGGGACCACTATGGCTACACCTTC	CASSLDRDHYGYTF
TRBD1	TRBV20-1	few	TRBJ2-5	TGCAGTGCTATTGACAGGGGGCTACGTGAGCAGTACTTC	CSAIDRGLREQYF
-	TRBV7-3	once	TRBJ2-6	TGTGCCAGCAGCCTCACGGGCGGGACGCCCGGCTCCGGGGCCAACGTCCTGACTTTC	CASSLTGGTPGSGANVLTF
-	TRBV7-2	few	TRBJ2-5	TGTGCCAGCAGCGGTCACGGGGAGACCCAGTACTTC	CASSGHGETQYF
TRBD2	TRBV11-2	few	TRBJ2-7	TGTGCCAGCAGCGGGGAGGGGCCTCAAATCTACGAGCAGTACTTC	CASSGEGPQIYEQYF
-	TRBV27	-	TRBJ1-2	TGTGCCAGCAGCTGTGGAGGGGGGTCTGGCTATGGCTACACCTTC	CASSCGGGSGYGYTF
-	TRBV7-9	-	TRBJ2-5	TGTACCAGCAGCTTGACAGAGACCCAGTACTTC	CTSSLTETQYF
TRBD2	TRBV5-1	-	TRBJ2-1	TGCGCCAGCAGCCAGCAGCGGGGGGTAACCTACAATGAGCAGTTCTTC	CASSQQRGVTYNEQFF
-	TRBV10-3	few	TRBJ2-1	TGTGCCATCAGCCAGGAGAGGTCGAGCTCCTACAATGAGCAGTTCTTC	CAISQERSSSYNEQFF
TRBD2	TRBV7-9	few	TRBJ2-1	TGTGCCAGCAGCTTAGGGTTATTCCGTGGACTAGCGGGAGATGGGAATGAGCAGTTCTTC	CASSLGLFRGLAGDGNEQFF
-	TRBV7-9	-	TRBJ2-5	TGTGCCAGCAGCTCCAACCGACAGTACCAAGAGACCCAGTACTTC	CASSSNRQYQETQYF
TRBD2	TRBV5-1	-	TRBJ2-2	TGCGCCAGCAGCGGACTAGCGGGAGACACCGGGGAGCTGTTTTTT	CASSGLAGDTGELFF
-	TRBV4-1	-	TRBJ1-1	TGCGCCAGCAGCCAACAAACCAACGGGGTCACTGAAGCTTTCTTT	CASSQQTNGVTEAFF
-	TRBV6-1	-	TRBJ1-5	TGTGCCAGCAGTGGGTTAGGGGCAAAACAGCCCCAGCATTTT	CASSGLGAKQPQHF
TRBD1	TRBV20-1	few	TRBJ2-1	TGCAGTGCCACCCGCAGGGGGCGCGATGAGCAGTTCTTC	CSATRRGRDEQFF
TRBD2	TRBV27	few	TRBJ2-5	TGTGCCAGCAGTTTATGGACTAGTTCTCGGGAGACCCAGTACTTC	CASSLWTSSRETQYF